Below, 19 T cell receptor beta chains from the same sample are listed, as sequenced in a study of shared clonotypes between healthy human individuals. Clones were read by immunoSEQ multiplex PCR, and TCRdb kept only the in-frame ones, dropping some. The table includes roughly 2.5 million clones, roughly 92% detected once. The sequencing input was naive CD4+ T cells sorted from blood. As to subset: CD45RA+ positively selected. These receptors were taken from a man aged 18 to 35 in good health.

This chain connects TRBV9 to TRBJ1-1; maybe TRBD1 (5 bases). V was pared by 3 bases and J by 1 base, with 10 bases between. The CDR3 spans 14 residues. Looked up from germline, CDR1 is SGDLS and CDR2 is YYNGEE. As DNA, the CDR3 is TGTGCCAGCAGCGCGACCGGACAGAACACTGAAGCTTTCTTT. Its protein product is CASSATGQNTEAFF.

The V call is TRBV6-6, the J call TRBJ2-3; 7 bases align to TRBD1. V lost 2 bases to trimming and J lost 4 bases; unmatched junction nucleotides: 3. Looked up from germline, CDR1 is MNHNY and CDR2 is SVGAGI (reference sequence). CDR3 size: 14 residues. The CDR3 sequence: CASSYDRVADTQYF. The CDR3 DNA sequence: TGTGCCAGCAGTTACGACAGGGTGGCAGATACGCAGTATTTT.

In regard to this clone: The identical CDR3 is also encoded by other nucleotide sequences in the sample. The rearrangement joins TRBV5-1 to TRBJ2-3; unclear D gene. The length of the CDR3 is 12 residues. Trimming removed 0 bases at V and 5 bases at J, with 4 bases between. Germline V gives CDR1 SGHRS, CDR2 YFSETQ. In nucleotides, the CDR3 is TGCGCCAGCAGCTTGGGACTAGATACGCAGTATTTT. Protein product: CASSLGLDTQYF.

On this clone itself: Additional DNA sequences in this sample encode the identical CDR3. The chain is built from TRBV29-1 and TRBJ2-5; D is perhaps TRBD1 (7 bases). Germline V CDR1 and CDR2: SQVTM, ANQGSEA. The CDR3 spans 12 residues. V was clipped by 3 bases and J by 5 bases, with 10 bases between them. The DNA of the CDR3 is TGCAGCGTTGATGCAGGGGGGGAGACCCAGTACTTC. Amino acids: CSVDAGGETQYF.

The chain combines TRBV14 with TRBJ2-7; D gene uncertain. This CDR3 is built from 12 residues. Germline V CDR1 and CDR2: SGHDN, FVKESK. V lost 1 base and J lost 8, with 9 bases in between. CDR3 protein: CASSQVAAQQYF. The CDR3 DNA follows: TGTGCCAGCAGCCAAGTGGCGGCTCAGCAGTACTTC.

This clone appeared once. The rearrangement links TRBV15 to TRBJ2-6; D call uncertain. Germline V gene sequence: CDR1 LNHNV, CDR2 YYDKDF (reference sequence). The length of the CDR3 is 19 residues. Trimming left V 1 base short and J 1 base short, with 17 bases between. CDR3 amino acids: CATSRGKGSLGSGANVLTF. The CDR3 DNA reads TGTGCCACCAGCAGAGGAAAGGGCTCCCTAGGGTCTGGGGCCAACGTCCTGACTTTC.

This rearrangement joins TRBV6-1 to TRBJ2-3, with a tentative D call TRBD1 (6 bases). The CDR3 consists of 13 residues. Germline V gene lookup returns CDR1 MNHNS and CDR2 SASEGT. Trimming took 8 bases from V and 0 from J, leaving 9 bases between them. The CDR3 DNA sequence: TGTGCCAGCCGTACAGGGAGCACAGATACGCAGTATTTT. This translates into CASRTGSTDTQYF.

The table lists this clone with a few counts. The chain recombines TRBV2 with TRBJ2-7, with 7 bases lining up with TRBD1. From germline, CDR1 is SNHLY and CDR2 FYNNEI. V shed 4 bases and J 2 bases; nucleotides not matched to a gene: 2. The CDR3 runs 13 residues. CDR3 DNA: TGTGCCAGCAGTGTGGGGACAGCCTACGAGCAGTACTTC. It codes for CASSVGTAYEQYF. Looking up the rest from reference TRBV2 and TRBJ2-7 gives the full variable domain: EPEVTQTPSHQVTQMGQEVILRCVPISNHLYFYWYRQILGQKVEFLVSFYNNEISEKSEIFDDQFSVERPDGSNFTLKIRSTKLEDSAMYFCASSVGTAYEQYFGPGTRLTVT.

This chain connects TRBV18 to TRBJ2-7; 10 bases align to TRBD1. The CDR3 extends over 14 amino acids. The junction had 3 bases not matched to a gene; V was cut back by 3 bases and J by 4 bases. Germline V gene lookup returns CDR1 KGHSH and CDR2 LQKENI. CDR3 sequence reads: CASSPPDRGYEQYF. The CDR3 DNA sequence: TGTGCCAGCTCACCGCCGGACAGGGGGTACGAGCAGTACTTC.

The rearrangement joins TRBV18 to TRBJ1-1; 8 bases align to TRBD1. CDR3 length: 14 amino acids. CDR1 is KGHSH, CDR2 LQKENI, per germline. Trimming at V came to 8 bases and at J to 4 bases, leaving 9 bases not matched to a gene. CDR3 loop: CASQGKQGGTEAFF. CDR3 bases: TGTGCCAGCCAGGGGAAACAGGGGGGCACTGAAGCTTTCTTT.

J is TRBJ2-3 and V is TRBV11-3, with a tentative D call TRBD2 (5 bases). Germline V CDR1 and CDR2: SGHNT, YENEEA. With 5 bases removed from V and 3 bases from J, the gap between germline ends came to 9 bases. The length of the CDR3 is 13 residues. The DNA of the CDR3 is TGTGCCAGCAGCAAAAGGAGGACAGATACGCAGTATTTT. Protein sequence: CASSKRRTDTQYF.

This clone was picked up one time. V gene TRBV7-2 combines with J gene TRBJ2-3; 8 bases agree with TRBD2. V trimming: 5 bases; J trimming: 4 bases; junction bases outside the gene matches: 14. The CDR3 extends over 17 amino acids. Germline values: CDR1 SGHTA, CDR2 FQGNSA. The chain's CDR3 is CASSTPGLVTGADTQYF. The CDR3 DNA sequence: TGTGCCAGCAGCACCCCGGGACTAGTGACGGGGGCAGATACGCAGTATTTT.

A few counts support this clone. The J gene is TRBJ1-4, the V gene TRBV7-9, with 8 bases lining up with TRBD1. Germline lookup yields CDR1 SEHNR and CDR2 FQNEAQ (reference sequence). The CDR3 is 14 residues long. Trimming at V came to 5 bases and at J to 7 bases, leaving 6 bases not matched to a gene. CDR3 nucleotide sequence: TGTGCCAGCAGCCGCAGGGGGCAGATTGAAAAACTGTTTTTT. This codes for CASSRRGQIEKLFF.

The rearrangement joins TRBV29-1 to TRBJ2-3; 8 bases agree with TRBD2. The CDR3 extends over 14 amino acids. Germline CDR1 is SQVTM and CDR2 is ANQGSEA. CDR3 nucleotide sequence: TGCAGTGCCTCGGACGGGAGGGCCTGGGATACGCAGTATTTT. Protein sequence: CSASDGRAWDTQYF.

The chain is built from TRBV28 and TRBJ1-2; perhaps TRBD1 as D (5 bases). Trimming took 3 bases from V and 1 from J, leaving 15 bases between them. The CDR3 covers 16 residues. Germline loops: CDR1 MDHEN, CDR2 SYDVKM. CDR3 DNA: TGTGCCAGCAGTTTGTTCAGGGTCCAAAGTAACTATGGCTACACCTTC. It yields the protein CASSLFRVQSNYGYTF.

This clone was recorded a few times. The chain is built from TRBV18 and TRBJ2-5; the match to TRBD1 covers 7 bases. This CDR3 contains 15 residues. With V trimmed by 8 bases and J by 5 bases, 14 bases remained unmatched. Germline values: CDR1 KGHSH, CDR2 LQKENI. The CDR3 region is CASAAPGQSGETQYF. The CDR3 DNA reads as TGTGCCAGCGCCGCTCCGGGACAGTCAGGGGAGACCCAGTACTTC.

This clone was recorded only once. The gene calls are TRBV29-1 and TRBJ1-1; possible D gene TRBD1, 5 bases. The CDR3 covers 13 residues. V gave up 4 bases and J gave up 3 bases, with 12 bases separating them. The germline gives CDR1 SQVTM, CDR2 ANQGSEA. CDR3 region: CSVAVGGDTEAFF. CDR3 coding DNA: TGCAGCGTTGCTGTGGGGGGGGACACTGAAGCTTTCTTT.

The rearrangement uses TRBV28 and TRBJ2-5; 7 bases agree with TRBD2. From germline, CDR1 is MDHEN and CDR2 SYDVKM. J was trimmed by 8 bases and V by 2 bases; bases with no gene match: 8. The length of the CDR3 is 14 residues. CDR3 in amino acids: CASSLEWGGVTQYF. For the CDR3, the DNA is TGTGCCAGCAGTTTAGAGTGGGGGGGGGTCACCCAGTACTTC.

The chain uses TRBV5-1 and TRBJ2-7, with D maybe TRBD1 (6 bases). Looked up from germline, CDR1 is SGHRS and CDR2 is YFSETQ. CDR3 length equals 14 residues. Trimming removed 4 bases from V and 7 bases from J, with 18 bases in between. The CDR3 DNA sequence: TGCGCCAGCAGCCCTGCGCAGGGGTATCAAGAGCAGTACTTC. Protein sequence: CASSPAQGYQEQYF.